The source of this T cell receptor beta chain is a study of blood T cells in healthy people across ages. Overall study findings and caveats: There were more naive CD4+ cells and higher diversity in long-lived donors than in aged donors. Estimates based on one million T cells were treated as lower bounds.

For the second PCR, which ran for 7 to 11 cycles, a sample-barcoded 5' primer and a J-beta primer mix were used. TCRdb passed the 5' RACE reads through MiXCR, listing each CDR3 protein once. The sample yields roughly 1,800,000 distinct CDR3 sequences, roughly 49% seen once. Trimming took 4 bases from V and 3 from J; bases not matched to a gene: 4. CDR1 and CDR2 (germline): SGHTA, FQGNSA. This CDR3 is 15 amino acids long. In the case of this clonotype: What it binds is unknown.

Peripheral blood samples of 9 to 10 milliliters were drawn from each donor. This receptor was taken from a woman aged 35 to 49 in good health. Specimen: blood. The chain uses TRBV7-2 and TRBJ2-1; 9 positions match TRBD2. CDR3 sequence reads: CASSWKRGDYNEQFF. The CDR3, as DNA: TGTGCCAGCAGCTGGAAGCGGGGGGACTACAATGAGCAGTTCTTC.